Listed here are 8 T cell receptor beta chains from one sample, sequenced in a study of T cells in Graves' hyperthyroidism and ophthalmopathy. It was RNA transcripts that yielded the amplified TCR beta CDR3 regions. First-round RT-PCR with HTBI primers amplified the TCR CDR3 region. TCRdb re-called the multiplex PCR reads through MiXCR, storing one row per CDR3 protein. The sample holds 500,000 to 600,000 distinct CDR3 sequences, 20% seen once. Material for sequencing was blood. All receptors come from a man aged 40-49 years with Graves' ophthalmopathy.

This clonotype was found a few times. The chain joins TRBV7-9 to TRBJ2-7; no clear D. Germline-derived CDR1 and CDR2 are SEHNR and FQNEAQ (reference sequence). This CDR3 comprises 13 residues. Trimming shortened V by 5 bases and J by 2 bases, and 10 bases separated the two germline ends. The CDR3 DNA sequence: TGTGCCAGCAGCGACACTATCCCCTACGAGCAGTACTTC. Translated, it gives CASSDTIPYEQYF.

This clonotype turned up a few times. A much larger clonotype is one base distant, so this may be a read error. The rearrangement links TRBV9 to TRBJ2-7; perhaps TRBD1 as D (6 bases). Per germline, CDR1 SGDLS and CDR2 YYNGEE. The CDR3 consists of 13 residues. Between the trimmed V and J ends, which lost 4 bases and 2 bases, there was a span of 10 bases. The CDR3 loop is CASSRDTAYEQYF. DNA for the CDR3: TGTGCCAGCAGCCGGGACACAGCCTACGAGCAGTACTTC.

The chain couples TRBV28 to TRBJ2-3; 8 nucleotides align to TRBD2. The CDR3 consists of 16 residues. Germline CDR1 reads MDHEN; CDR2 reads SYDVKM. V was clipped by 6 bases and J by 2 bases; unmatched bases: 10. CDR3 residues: CASRALAEFLTDTQYF. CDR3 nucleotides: TGTGCCAGCAGAGCACTAGCGGAGTTTCTCACAGATACGCAGTATTTT.

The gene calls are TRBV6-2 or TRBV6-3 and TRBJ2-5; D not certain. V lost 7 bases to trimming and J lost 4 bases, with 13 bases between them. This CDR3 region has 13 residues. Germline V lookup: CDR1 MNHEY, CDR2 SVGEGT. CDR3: CASKLTFGETQYF. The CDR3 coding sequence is TGTGCCAGCAAACTGACCTTTGGAGAGACCCAGTACTTC.

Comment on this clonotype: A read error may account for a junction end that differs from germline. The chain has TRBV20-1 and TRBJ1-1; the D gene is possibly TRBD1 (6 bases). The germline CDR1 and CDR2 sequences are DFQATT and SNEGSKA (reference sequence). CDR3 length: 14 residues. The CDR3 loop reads CSARQGQLNTKAFF. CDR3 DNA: TGCAGTGCTAGACAAGGACAGCTGAACACTAAAGCTTTCTTT.

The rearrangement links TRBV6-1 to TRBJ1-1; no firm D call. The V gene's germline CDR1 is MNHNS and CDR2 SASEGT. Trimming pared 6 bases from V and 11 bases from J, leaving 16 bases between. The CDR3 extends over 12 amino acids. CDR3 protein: CASSPSGGRAFF. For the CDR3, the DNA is TGTGCCAGCAGCCCGAGTGGTGGGAGGGCTTTCTTT.

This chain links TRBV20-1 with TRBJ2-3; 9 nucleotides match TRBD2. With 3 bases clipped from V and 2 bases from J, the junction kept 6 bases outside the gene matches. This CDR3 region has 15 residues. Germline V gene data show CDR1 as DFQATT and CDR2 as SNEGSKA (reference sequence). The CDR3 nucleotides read TGCAGTGCTAGCGGGCGGGGGGGAGTCACAGATACGCAGTATTTT. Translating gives CSASGRGGVTDTQYF.

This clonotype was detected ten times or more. CDR3 region: CASSLASPGGEQYF. The DNA of the CDR3 is TGTGCCAGCAGCTTAGCGTCTCCAGGGGGTGAGCAGTACTTC. The chain carries TRBV7-2 and TRBJ2-7, with TRBD1 identical over 7 bases. Germline V gene sequence: CDR1 SGHTA, CDR2 FQGNSA. Unmatched junction bases numbered 6, after V lost 0 bases and J lost 7 bases. CDR3 length: 14 amino acids.